The source of this T cell receptor (beta chain) is a study of blood T cell repertoires in COVID-19. Study context: COVID-19 samples, acute and convalescent, were from the United States, Italy and Spain. Sample material is recorded as cDNA or gDNA derived from T cells, B-cell-depleted T cells, or PBMCs.

Study processing details: Counts of nucleated cells, estimated from reference gene primer amplification, were obtained. Profiling relied on immunoSEQ multiplex PCR, and the TCRdb table lists in-frame clones only, not all of them. The V and J calls and clone size were taken over from that table, and D and trimming were inferred from the DNA. The sample holds around 100,000 clones, around 85% seen once. Germline lookup yields CDR1 SGHRS and CDR2 YFSETQ. The germline V and J ends were trimmed by 3 bases and 5 bases, with 14 bases remaining between them. This CDR3 has 14 residues. V is TRBV5-1 and J is TRBJ1-1; D ambiguous. Sequencing input: peripheral blood. This sequence was found in a human donor in a cohort sampled during active COVID-19. Here the CDR3 DNA reads TGCGCCAGCAGCTCGACAAATACGAGAACTGAAGCTTTCTTT. Protein sequence: CASSSTNTRTEAFF. Combining the CDR3 with reference TRBV5-1 and TRBJ1-1 gives the whole variable domain KAGVTQTPRYLIKTRGQQVTLSCSPISGHRSVSWYQQTPGQGLQFLFEYFSETQRNKGNFPGRFSGRQFSNSRSEMNVSTLELGDSALYLCASSSTNTRTEAFFGQGTRLTVV.